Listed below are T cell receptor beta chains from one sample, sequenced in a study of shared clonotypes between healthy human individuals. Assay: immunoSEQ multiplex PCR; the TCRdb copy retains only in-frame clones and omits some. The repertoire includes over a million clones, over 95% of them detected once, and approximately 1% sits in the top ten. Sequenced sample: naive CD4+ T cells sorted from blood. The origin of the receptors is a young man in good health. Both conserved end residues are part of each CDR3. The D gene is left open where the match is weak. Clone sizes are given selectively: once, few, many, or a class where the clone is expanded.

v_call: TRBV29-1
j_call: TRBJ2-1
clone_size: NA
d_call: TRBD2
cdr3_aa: CSVERSGIYNEQFF
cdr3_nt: TGCAGCGTTGAACGTAGCGGGATTTACAATGAGCAGTTCTTC

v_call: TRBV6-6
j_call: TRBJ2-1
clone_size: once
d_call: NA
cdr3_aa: CASSFLGADNEQFF
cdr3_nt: TGTGCCAGCAGTTTTTTGGGAGCTGACAATGAGCAGTTCTTC

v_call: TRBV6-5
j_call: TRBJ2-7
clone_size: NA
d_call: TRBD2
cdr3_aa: CASSPGLAGGLEQYF
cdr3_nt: TGTGCCAGCAGCCCCGGGCTAGCGGGGGGCCTTGAACAGTACTTC

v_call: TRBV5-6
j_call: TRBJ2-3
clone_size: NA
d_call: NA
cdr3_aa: CASSSTVSLQYF
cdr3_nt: TGTGCCAGCAGCTCAACAGTCTCGCTGCAGTATTTT

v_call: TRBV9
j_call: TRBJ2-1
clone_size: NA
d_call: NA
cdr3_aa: CASSVALGIYNEQFF
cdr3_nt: TGTGCCAGCAGCGTAGCACTAGGGATATACAATGAGCAGTTCTTC

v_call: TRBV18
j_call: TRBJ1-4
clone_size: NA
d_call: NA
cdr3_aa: CASSPRPGRDEKLFF
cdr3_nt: TGTGCCAGCTCACCACGGCCAGGACGGGATGAAAAACTGTTTTTT

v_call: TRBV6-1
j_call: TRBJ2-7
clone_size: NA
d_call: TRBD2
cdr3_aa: CASSDRSGRAGEQYF
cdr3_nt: TGTGCCAGCAGTGATAGGAGCGGGAGGGCGGGGGAGCAGTACTTC

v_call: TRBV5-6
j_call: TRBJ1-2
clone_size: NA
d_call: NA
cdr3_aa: CASSLSTGLNYGYTF
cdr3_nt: TGTGCCAGCAGCTTGTCGACAGGCCTTAACTATGGCTACACCTTC

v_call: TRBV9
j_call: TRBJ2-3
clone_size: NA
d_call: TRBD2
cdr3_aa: CASSVDGRASDTQYF
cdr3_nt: TGTGCCAGCAGCGTAGACGGGAGGGCCTCAGATACGCAGTATTTT

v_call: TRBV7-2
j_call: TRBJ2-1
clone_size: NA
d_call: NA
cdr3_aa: CASSLYRGYNEQFF
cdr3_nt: TGTGCCAGCAGCTTATACCGGGGCTACAATGAGCAGTTCTTC